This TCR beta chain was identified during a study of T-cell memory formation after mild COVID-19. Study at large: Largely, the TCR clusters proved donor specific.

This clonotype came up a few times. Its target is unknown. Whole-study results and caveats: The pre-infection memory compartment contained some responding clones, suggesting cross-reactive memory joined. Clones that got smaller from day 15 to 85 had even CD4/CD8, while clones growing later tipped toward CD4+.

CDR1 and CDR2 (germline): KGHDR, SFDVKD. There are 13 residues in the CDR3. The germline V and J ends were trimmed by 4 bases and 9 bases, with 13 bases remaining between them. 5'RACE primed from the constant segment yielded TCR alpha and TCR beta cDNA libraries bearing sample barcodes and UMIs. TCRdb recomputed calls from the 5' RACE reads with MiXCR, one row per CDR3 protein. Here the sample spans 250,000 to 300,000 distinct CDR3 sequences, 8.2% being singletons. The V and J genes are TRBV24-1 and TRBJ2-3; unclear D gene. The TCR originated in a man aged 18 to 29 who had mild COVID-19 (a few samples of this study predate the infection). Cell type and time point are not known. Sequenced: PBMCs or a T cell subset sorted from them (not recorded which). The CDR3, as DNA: TGTGCCACCAGTGACCCGCCGGTTGGCACGCAGTATTTT. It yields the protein CATSDPPVGTQYF.